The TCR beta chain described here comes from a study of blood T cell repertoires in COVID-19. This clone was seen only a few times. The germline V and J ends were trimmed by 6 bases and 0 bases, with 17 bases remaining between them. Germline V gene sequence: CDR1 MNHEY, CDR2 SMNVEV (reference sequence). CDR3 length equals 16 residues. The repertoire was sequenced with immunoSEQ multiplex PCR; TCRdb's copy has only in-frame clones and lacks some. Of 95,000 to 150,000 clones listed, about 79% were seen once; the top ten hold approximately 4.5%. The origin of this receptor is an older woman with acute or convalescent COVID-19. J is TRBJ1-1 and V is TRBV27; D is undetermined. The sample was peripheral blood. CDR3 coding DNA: TGTGCCAGCAGACAAATCCGAGGGAGTATGAACACTGAAGCTTTCTTT. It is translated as CASRQIRGSMNTEAFF.